This entry lists 3 T cell receptor beta chains sequenced from one sample in a study of graft-versus-host responses after intestinal transplantation. Antigen specificity for these receptors is unknown. Profiled with immunoSEQ multiplex PCR; TCRdb holds only in-frame clones, not every one. Among 85,000 to 130,000 clones, more than 85% were seen once, and the ten largest hold approximately 0.97%. The sequencing used unstimulated CD4+ T cells sorted from spleen or lymph node cells, collected before intestinal transplant. The receptor set was obtained from a human donor who received an intestinal transplant.

The chain recombines TRBV7-9 with TRBJ2-7; TRBD2 agrees at 8 bases. The CDR3 has 16 residues. Trimming removed 1 base from V and 5 bases from J; junction bases left unmatched: 10. Germline loops: CDR1 SEHNR, CDR2 FQNEAQ (reference sequence). CDR3 protein: CASSLGSGGPHNEQYF. DNA for the CDR3: TGTGCCAGCAGCTTAGGGTCGGGAGGGCCTCATAACGAGCAGTACTTC.

This clone was counted a few times. The rearrangement links TRBV19 to TRBJ1-5, with unresolved D. V was clipped by 6 bases and J by 5 bases, with 14 bases between them. The CDR3 totals 14 residues. In germline, CDR1 is LNHDA, CDR2 SQIVND (reference sequence). The chain's CDR3 is CASRISGRDQPQHF. CDR3 sequence (DNA): TGTGCCAGTAGAATCTCGGGGAGGGATCAGCCCCAGCATTTT.

Here the CDR3 reads CASSYGLADSDTQYF. The CDR3 DNA reads as TGTGCCAGCAGCTACGGACTAGCGGATTCAGATACGCAGTATTTT. The chain has TRBV7-9 and TRBJ2-3; TRBD2 agrees at 10 bases. The CDR3 sequence is 15 residues long. Germline CDR1 and CDR2: SEHNR and FQNEAQ (reference sequence). The V gene end was trimmed by 4 bases and the J gene end by 4 bases; junction bases not matched to a gene: 5.